This T cell receptor (beta chain) was profiled in a study of blood T cell repertoires in COVID-19. About the study: Acute-phase and convalescent COVID-19 samples originated in the United States, Italy and Spain. PBMCs, B-cell-depleted T cells, or T cells were the source of the cDNA or gDNA that made up the material.

Sequencing was performed with immunoSEQ multiplex PCR; in TCRdb, only in-frame clones are kept and a portion is missing. Of roughly 100,000 clones in the sample, about 91% were seen once. This CDR3 has 17 amino acids. Germline trimming cut 1 base from V and 4 bases from J; bases unmatched to any gene: 10. Looked up from germline, CDR1 is LNHDA and CDR2 is SQIVND (reference sequence). This clonotype originated in a human donor in a cohort sampled during active COVID-19. Sequencing was carried out using peripheral blood. V gene TRBV19 combines with J gene TRBJ1-3, with 7 bases identical to TRBD1. CDR3 sequence (DNA): TGTGCCAGTAGTATAGGGGGGACAGCCGGTGGCGGAAACACCATATATTTT. Residues: CASSIGGTAGGGNTIYF.